This record covers a single T cell receptor (beta chain). This sample is drawn from a study of T-cell reconstitution after alpha-beta-depleted transplantation in children. The germline CDR1 and CDR2 sequences are DFQATT and SNEGSKA (reference sequence). Trimming stripped 6 bases from V and 6 bases from J, with 14 bases between. This CDR3 is built from 12 residues. The authors prepared the TCRbeta library with unique molecular identifiers. TCRdb independently ran MiXCR on the PCR reads; one entry per CDR3 protein. The table lists approximately 490,000 distinct CDR3 sequences, around 13% of them singletons.

The source is a human donor who donated a stem cell graft to a child with combined immunodeficiency. The V gene is TRBV20-1, the J gene TRBJ1-2, with D unresolved. The sequencing used PBMCs from the stem cell graft donor, collected from the stem cell graft. The CDR3 spells CSAWEGGNGYTF. CDR3 sequence (DNA): TGCAGTGCCTGGGAAGGAGGGAATGGCTACACCTTC.